This section outlines one TCR beta chain sequence together with its context. Antigen specificity is unknown. This sample was taken from a study of T cell responses to AZD1222 COVID-19 vaccine. Study-wide results and caveats: Baseline serostatus was positive in only a handful of AZD1222 recipients.

Profiling relied on immunoSEQ multiplex PCR, and the TCRdb table lists in-frame clones only, not all of them. The table records 150,000 or so clones, 85% to 90% of them present only once. Germline V gives CDR1 GTSNPN, CDR2 SVGIG (reference sequence). The CDR3 is made up of 13 amino acids. Trimming pared 3 bases from V and 4 bases from J, leaving 12 bases between. The sequencing used peripheral blood, collected on day 0 of MenACWY control vaccination. The origin of this receptor is an adult in good health. The chain is built from TRBV30 and TRBJ1-2; D is perhaps TRBD1 (6 bases). CDR3: CAWSPGQFYGYTF. The CDR3, as DNA: TGTGCCTGGAGCCCCGGACAGTTCTATGGCTACACCTTC.